These 9 T cell receptor beta chains were all obtained from the same sample, sequenced in a study of blood T cell repertoires in COVID-19. This table comes from immunoSEQ multiplex PCR, and its TCRdb copy is limited to in-frame clones, with some not included. The sample shows a few hundred thousand clones, 90% of them seen only once. The sample was PBMCs or T cells enriched from blood (not recorded which). The receptors here all came from a woman aged 18-30 years with acute COVID-19.

Only one count was recorded for this clone. The chain employs TRBV5-1 and TRBJ2-7; 8 nucleotides match TRBD1. Germline-derived CDR1 and CDR2 are SGHRS and YFSETQ. This CDR3 spans 14 amino acids. The junction had 3 bases not matched to a gene; V was cut back by 1 base and J by 3 bases. Here the CDR3 reads CASSLQGAYYEQYF. The CDR3 nucleotides read TGCGCCAGCAGCTTGCAGGGGGCTTACTACGAGCAGTACTTC.

The rearrangement uses TRBV7-9 and TRBJ2-5; D not certain. The CDR3 sequence is 12 residues long. V dropped 4 bases and J dropped 0 bases, with 3 bases sitting between them. Germline lookup yields CDR1 SEHNR and CDR2 FQNEAQ (reference sequence). This chain's CDR3 is CASSSDQETQYF. The CDR3 DNA is TGTGCCAGCAGCTCCGACCAAGAGACCCAGTACTTC.

This rearrangement joins TRBV6-1 to TRBJ1-1; 7 bases line up with TRBD1. Germline trimming cut 4 bases from V and 4 bases from J; bases unmatched to any gene: 12. Germline V lookup: CDR1 MNHNS, CDR2 SASEGT. This CDR3 has 16 amino acids. CDR3 region: CASSGRTGPRATEAFF. CDR3 DNA: TGTGCCAGCAGTGGCCGGACAGGCCCTAGGGCCACTGAAGCTTTCTTT.

The chain couples TRBV30 to TRBJ1-2, with a weak D call TRBD1 (6 bases). The CDR3 covers 12 residues. CDR1 and CDR2 (germline): GTSNPN, SVGIG (reference sequence). Trimming pared 4 bases from V and 7 bases from J, leaving 13 bases between. The DNA of the CDR3 is TGTGCCTGGAACAGGGTCTTGGTTGGCTACACCTTC. It specifies CAWNRVLVGYTF.

This chain connects TRBV29-1 to TRBJ1-2; unclear D gene. CDR3 length equals 12 residues. V gave up 6 bases and J gave up 5 bases, with 13 bases separating them. In germline, CDR1 is SQVTM, CDR2 ANQGSEA. As DNA, the CDR3 is TGCAGCGTGGCGGCAGAAGGTTATGGCTACACCTTC. This sequence encodes CSVAAEGYGYTF.

The rearrangement uses TRBV4-1 and TRBJ1-1, with 12 bases lining up with TRBD1. The germline V gene encodes CDR1 MGHRA and CDR2 YSYEKL. J lost 6 bases, V lost 3 bases, and 17 bases had no gene match. The CDR3 loop spans 19 amino acids. Here the CDR3 DNA reads TGCGCCAGCAGCCAGGACCGGGACAGGGGGCGCATAAGGGAAGCTGAAGCTTTCTTT. Its protein product is CASSQDRDRGRIREAEAFF.

This chain connects TRBV11-3 to TRBJ1-5, with D maybe TRBD1 (6 bases). V lost 2 bases and J lost 8, with 7 bases in between. The germline V gene encodes CDR1 SGHNT and CDR2 YENEEA. The CDR3 has 12 residues. The CDR3 DNA reads as TGTGCCAGCAGCTTAAGGGGGAAGCCCCAGCATTTT. Its translation: CASSLRGKPQHF.

The genes are TRBV9 and TRBJ2-5, with D possibly TRBD1 on 6 matching bases. This CDR3 has 14 residues. Trimming cost V 2 bases and J 4 bases, with 12 bases left between them. CDR1 and CDR2 (germline): SGDLS, YYNGEE. The CDR3 region is CASSVGRGGETQYF. The CDR3 region has the DNA TGTGCCAGCAGCGTGGGCAGGGGCGGAGAGACCCAGTACTTC.

As regards this clone: Other DNA variants within this sample encode the same CDR3. J is TRBJ1-1 and V is TRBV5-1, with D unresolved. Trimming took 0 bases from V and 1 from J, leaving 4 bases between them. The CDR3 covers 13 residues. The V gene's germline CDR1 is SGHRS and CDR2 YFSETQ. In DNA form, the CDR3 reads TGCGCCAGCAGCTTGGCGGGGAACACTGAAGCTTTCTTT. It specifies CASSLAGNTEAFF.